This T cell receptor (beta chain) was sequenced during a study of T cell responses to AZD1222 COVID-19 vaccine (dated by TCRdb to about 2021). For the study in its entirety: AZD1222 recipients whose second dose came at about 4 weeks and those whose second dose came at about 12 weeks were combined into one group, since spike-specific TCR depth and breadth did not differ between the two schedules. Trial participants were enrolled by age into subgroups of 18-55, 56-69 and 70-plus years, and around 140, 26 and 57 TCR-sequenced participants, respectively, were included in these subgroups. A total of 230 to 250 trial participants underwent TCR sequencing, of whom about 210 received two doses of AZD1222 and about 26 received two doses of the MenACWY control vaccine. Broader findings and caveats from the paper: CD4 TCRs associated with the vaccine covered the entire spike protein, and the dominant responses were in regions 160-218 and 743-854. Participants were mostly white British and included more females than males, and it was suggested by the authors that clonal diversity may have been underestimated. The 56-69-year group was small, and its depth increase did not reach significance, likely because of low power. Epitopes outside the regions mutated in the B.1.351 and B.1.1.7 variants were reportedly recognized by nearly half of the unique spike-specific TCRs. Because no day 14 peak-response samples were available, the repertoires could be characterized only after the peak T cell response. A significant rise in spike-specific TCR breadth and depth was observed after two AZD1222 doses relative to day 0 and relative to MenACWY recipients. Conclusions about previously exposed vaccinees are limited because only six or seven AZD1222 recipients were SARS-CoV-2 seropositive at baseline.

From cysteine to phenylalanine, the CDR3 is 15 amino acids long. Of the read, only the CDR3 DNA is kept; its 45 bases are in frame from base 1. Relative to germline, V is 6 bases shorter and J is 5 bases shorter, with 19 bases between their ends. In the germline V gene, CDR1 corresponds to MNHEY and CDR2 to SVGAGI. The meaning of the sample's time point label: baseline before first vaccination. Vaccinee samples were obtained from the UK trials COV001 and COV002, which included a single-blind randomized controlled phase 2/3 trial of AZD1222 (ChAdOx1 nCoV-19) in healthy adults. For TCRbeta chain sequencing, PBMC samples were collected from trial participants at day 0 and at day 28 after the second dose. The CDR3 regions of human TCRbeta chains were analyzed by immunosequencing. On the study's bioinformatics: Repertoire TCRs were matched against a reference library of SARS-CoV-2-specific TCRs generated with the MIRA antigen-specificity platform. Breadth was defined as the fraction of unique TCRs that were SARS-CoV-2-associated. Depth was defined as the fraction of total T cells that were SARS-CoV-2-associated. Using the MIRA data, each spike-specific TCR was assigned both to the spike region to which the TCR was reactive and to a CD4 or CD8 class. Log10-transformed breadth and depth values were compared by one-way ANOVA with Sidak's multiple comparisons tests. TCRdb took over this immuneACCESS table, retaining in-frame rearrangements with V and J assigned. Such tables are incomplete; in checked studies, under half of the missing clones stem from an unresolved V gene, and the remainder is unexplained. V and J calls and clone size are given by that table; D and trimming were obtained from the DNA. This sample is represented by about 150,000 clones; about 88% of them were singletons. Approximately 20% of the sample belongs to the ten largest clones.

For this clone: Its antigen is still unknown. One base away there is no much larger clone; base qualities are not given.

This sequence was found in an adult in good health. The input for sequencing was peripheral blood, taken on day 0 of AZD1222 vaccination. Recombination connected TRBV6-5 to TRBJ2-5; a tentative D call is TRBD2 (7 bases match). At the DNA level, the sequence is TGTGCCAGCAGGGCGGGGGACAAGGGATTGGAGACCCAGTACTTC. This translates into CASRAGDKGLETQYF.